Below, one T cell receptor (beta chain) is given with its context. The antigen remains unidentified. These data come from a study of cytomegalovirus exposure and HLA in healthy donors. Overall study findings and caveats: Among TCR sequences, most were rare, though some public TCRs appeared in many donors. Immune exposure information available was restricted to CMV serostatus. Later on, an analysis showed TCR association rates differing by HLA locus, with DRB1 the most and HLA-C the fewest. On later analysis, the bulk of CMV-associated TCR beta chains appeared to be HLA-restricted.

The CDR3 runs 15 residues. Germline lookup yields CDR1 SGHTS and CDR2 YDEGEE. V dropped 4 bases and J dropped 3; count of bases not matched to a gene: 4. Researchers ran the PCR with 60 Vbeta and 13 Jbeta primers. The data were produced by immunoSEQ multiplex PCR, yet TCRdb's version contains in-frame clones alone and is incomplete. The sample holds roughly 170,000 clones, roughly 81% seen once. This receptor was obtained from a girl aged 10 to 17 in good health and CMV-seropositive. The sample was PBMCs. The chain couples TRBV5-8 to TRBJ2-3; 11 nucleotides match TRBD2. The CDR3 DNA reads as TGTGCCAGCAGCCGTGGGACTAGCGGTACAGATACGCAGTATTTT. Translated: CASSRGTSGTDTQYF.